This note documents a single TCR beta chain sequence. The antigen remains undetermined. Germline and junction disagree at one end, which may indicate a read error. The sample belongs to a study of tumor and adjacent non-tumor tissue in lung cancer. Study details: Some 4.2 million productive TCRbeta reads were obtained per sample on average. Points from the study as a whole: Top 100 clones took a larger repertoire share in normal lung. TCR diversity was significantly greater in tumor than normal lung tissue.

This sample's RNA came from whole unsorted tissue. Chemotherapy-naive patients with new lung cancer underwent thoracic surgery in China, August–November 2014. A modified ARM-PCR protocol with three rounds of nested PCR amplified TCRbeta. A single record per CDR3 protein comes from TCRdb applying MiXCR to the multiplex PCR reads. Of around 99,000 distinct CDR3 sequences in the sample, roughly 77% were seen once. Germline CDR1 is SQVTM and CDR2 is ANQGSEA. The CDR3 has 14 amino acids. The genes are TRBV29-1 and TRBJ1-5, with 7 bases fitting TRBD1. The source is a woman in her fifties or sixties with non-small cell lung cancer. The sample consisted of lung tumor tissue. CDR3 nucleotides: TGTAGCGTTGTAGGGGACAGAAGCAGTCAGCCCCAGCATTTT. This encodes CSVVGDRSSQPQHF.